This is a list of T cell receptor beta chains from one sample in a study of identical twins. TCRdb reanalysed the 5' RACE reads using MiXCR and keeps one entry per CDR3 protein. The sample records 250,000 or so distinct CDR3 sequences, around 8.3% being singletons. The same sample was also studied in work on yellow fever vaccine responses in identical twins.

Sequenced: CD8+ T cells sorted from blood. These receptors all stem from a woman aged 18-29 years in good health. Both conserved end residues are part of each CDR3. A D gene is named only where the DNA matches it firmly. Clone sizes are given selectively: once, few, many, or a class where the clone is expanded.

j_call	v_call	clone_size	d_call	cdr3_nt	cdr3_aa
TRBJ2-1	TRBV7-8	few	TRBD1	TGTGCCAGCGCCGGGGGACAGGGGGGCAATGAGCAGTTCTTC	CASAGGQGGNEQFF
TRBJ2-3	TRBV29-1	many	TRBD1	TGCAGCCAAGCAGGGGGTCAGAGAGATACGCAGTATTTT	CSQAGGQRDTQYF
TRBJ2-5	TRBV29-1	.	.	TGCAGCGTGGGGGGTGGGGAGACCCAGTACTTC	CSVGGGETQYF
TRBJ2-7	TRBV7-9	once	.	TGTGCCAGCAGCCGGCCGGGTAGGGGATCCTACGAGCAGTACTTC	CASSRPGRGSYEQYF
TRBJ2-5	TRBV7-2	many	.	TGTGCCAGCAGCTTAGGGCCTTATGGAGAGACCCAGTACTTC	CASSLGPYGETQYF
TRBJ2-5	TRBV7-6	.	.	TGTGCCAGCAGCTTATATCTACTAGAGACCCAGTACTTC	CASSLYLLETQYF
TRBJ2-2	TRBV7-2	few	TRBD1	TGTGCCAGCAGTCACGACAGGGATTCCCCCGGGGAGCTGTTTTTT	CASSHDRDSPGELFF
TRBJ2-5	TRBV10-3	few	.	TGTGCCATCAGTGCTTTCGCGGGTCGCCAAGAGACCCAGTACTTC	CAISAFAGRQETQYF
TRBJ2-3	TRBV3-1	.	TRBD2	TGTGCCAGCAGCCGAATACCGGGACTAGCGGGGGATGGCACTAGCACAGATACGCAGTATTTT	CASSRIPGLAGDGTSTDTQYF
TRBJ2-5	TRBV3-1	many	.	TGTGCCAGCAGCCAAATCCTGGACATCCAAGAGACCCAGTACTTC	CASSQILDIQETQYF
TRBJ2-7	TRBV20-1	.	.	TGCAGTGCCCCCCGGGACCCCTACGAGCAGTACTTC	CSAPRDPYEQYF
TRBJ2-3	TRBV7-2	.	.	TGTGCCAGCAGCTTCCTCGCCCAGGGCGATACGCAGTATTTT	CASSFLAQGDTQYF
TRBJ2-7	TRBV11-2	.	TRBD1	TGTGCCAGCACCAGCGATCCGGGACAGGGTTACTACGAGCAGTACTTC	CASTSDPGQGYYEQYF
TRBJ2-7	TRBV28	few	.	TGTGCCAGCAGTTCCCAGAGATACGAGCAGTACTTC	CASSSQRYEQYF
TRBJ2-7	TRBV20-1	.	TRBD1	TGCAGTGCTAGAGATAGACAGGGGGCTGACTACGAGCAGTACTTC	CSARDRQGADYEQYF
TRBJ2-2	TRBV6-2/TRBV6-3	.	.	TGTGCCAGCAGTCGGGGGGGACAGACCGGGGAGCTGTTTTTT	CASSRGGQTGELFF
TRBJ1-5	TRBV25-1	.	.	TGTGCCAGCAGTGAGAGGGCGGGGGCGTACCGCAATCAGCCCCAGCATTTT	CASSERAGAYRNQPQHF
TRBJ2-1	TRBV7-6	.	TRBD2	TGTGCCAGCAGCTTACCGGGACTAGCGGAAAATGAGCAGTTCTTC	CASSLPGLAENEQFF
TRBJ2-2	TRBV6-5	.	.	TGTGCCAGCAGTTACTTCGACAGCACCGGGGAGCTGTTTTTT	CASSYFDSTGELFF
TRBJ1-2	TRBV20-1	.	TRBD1	TGCAGTGCTCCAAGACAGGGGGCACGTGGCTACACCTTC	CSAPRQGARGYTF
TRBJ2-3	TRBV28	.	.	TGTGCCAGCAGTCCGAGGCAGAGAGGGGATACGCAGTATTTT	CASSPRQRGDTQYF
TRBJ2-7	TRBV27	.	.	TGTGCCAGCAGTTTATATGTAGGGGTTTCTAACGAGCAGTACTTC	CASSLYVGVSNEQYF
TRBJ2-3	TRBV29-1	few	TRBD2	TGCAGCGTTGAAGGGCAGGGATATCGTGCGGGGGGAAGCACAGATACGCAGTATTTT	CSVEGQGYRAGGSTDTQYF
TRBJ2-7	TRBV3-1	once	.	TGTGCCAGCAACCAATTAACAGACAGATTATACGAGCAGTACTTC	CASNQLTDRLYEQYF
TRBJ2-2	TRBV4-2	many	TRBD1	TGTGCCAGCAGCCCGTTAGGCCAGGGGGCGGCCGGGGAGCTGTTTTTT	CASSPLGQGAAGELFF
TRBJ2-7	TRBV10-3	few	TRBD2	TGTGCCATCAGCACCGGACTAGCGGGGCTAACGTACGAGCAGTACTTC	CAISTGLAGLTYEQYF
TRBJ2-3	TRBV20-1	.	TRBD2	TGCAGTGCTAGATCCTTACTAGCGGGGTACACAGATACGCAGTATTTT	CSARSLLAGYTDTQYF
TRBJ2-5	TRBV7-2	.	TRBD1	TGTGCCAGCAGCCCATACCGGGACAGGGATCGAGAGACCCAGTACTTC	CASSPYRDRDRETQYF
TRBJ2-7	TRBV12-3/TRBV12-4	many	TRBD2	TGTGCCAGCAGTTTAGAAGCGGGAGGGGACGAGCAGTACTTC	CASSLEAGGDEQYF
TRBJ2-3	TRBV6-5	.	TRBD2	TGTGCCAGCAGTTACGCGAGCGGGAGTAGCACAGATACGCAGTATTTT	CASSYASGSSTDTQYF
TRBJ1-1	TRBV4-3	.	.	TGCGCCAGCAGCCAAGAAACGGAGGATATTGAAGCTTTCTTT	CASSQETEDIEAFF
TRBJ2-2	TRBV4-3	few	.	TGCGCCAGCAGCCAAGTGGGGGCCAAGAGGATCGGGGAGCTGTTTTTT	CASSQVGAKRIGELFF
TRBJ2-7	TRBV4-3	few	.	TGCGCCAGCAGCCAAGACTCAGGGAATCTCTACGAGCAGTACTTC	CASSQDSGNLYEQYF
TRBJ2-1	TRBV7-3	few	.	TGTGCCAGCAGCAGTTTTGGGGGCTCCTACAATGAGCAGTTCTTC	CASSSFGGSYNEQFF
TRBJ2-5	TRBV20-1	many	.	TGCAGTGCTAGCGGGCGGGGGCCCCAAGAGACCCAGTACTTC	CSASGRGPQETQYF
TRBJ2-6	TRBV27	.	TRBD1	TGTGCCAGCAGGGCCCGGGACAGAGGACGTTCTGGGGCCAACGTCCTGACTTTC	CASRARDRGRSGANVLTF
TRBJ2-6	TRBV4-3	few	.	TGCGCCAGCAGCCAAGAGGAGACCAGGGGTACCTCTGGGGCCAACGTCCTGACTTTC	CASSQEETRGTSGANVLTF
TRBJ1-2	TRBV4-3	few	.	TGCGCCAGCAGCCAAGATAACAGTCAGTATGGCTACACCTTC	CASSQDNSQYGYTF
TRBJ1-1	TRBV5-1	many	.	TGCGCCAGCAGCTTCGACAGCCCGAACACTGAAGCTTTCTTT	CASSFDSPNTEAFF
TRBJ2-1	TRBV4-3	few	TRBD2	TGCGCCAGCAGCCAAGATCGCGGGACTAGCTCTACGTGGGAGCAGTTCTTC	CASSQDRGTSSTWEQFF
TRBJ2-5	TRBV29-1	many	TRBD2	TGCAGCGTTGAAGATCTTCTGGCGGGGGGAATAGAGACCCAGTACTTC	CSVEDLLAGGIETQYF
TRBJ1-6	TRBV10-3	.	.	TGTGCCATCAGTGACAGTTTGTCGAATAATTCACCCCTCCACTTT	CAISDSLSNNSPLHF
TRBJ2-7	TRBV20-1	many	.	TGCAGTGCCTATTCGACGGACCCCCCCTACGAGCAGTACTTC	CSAYSTDPPYEQYF
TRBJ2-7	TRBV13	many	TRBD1	TGTGCCAGCAGGTTACAGGGGGCCTACGAGCAGTACTTC	CASRLQGAYEQYF
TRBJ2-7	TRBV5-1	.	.	TGCGCCAGCAGCGGTGACACTGGGCTCTACGAGCAGTACTTC	CASSGDTGLYEQYF
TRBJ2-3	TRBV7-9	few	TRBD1	TGTGCCAGCAGCAGGGGGCCCACAGATACGCAGTATTTT	CASSRGPTDTQYF
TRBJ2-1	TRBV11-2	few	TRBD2	TGTGCCAGCAGCTCTCGGTCCCCGGGACTAGTCTCCGATGAGCAGTTCTTC	CASSSRSPGLVSDEQFF
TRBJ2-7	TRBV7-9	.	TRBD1	TGTGCCAGCAGCCCGGATAGGACAGGGACTTACGAGCAGTACTTC	CASSPDRTGTYEQYF
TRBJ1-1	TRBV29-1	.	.	TGCAGCGTTGCGCGTTATGCAGGGGCTACGACTGAAGCTTTCTTT	CSVARYAGATTEAFF
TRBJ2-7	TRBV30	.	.	TGTGCCTGGAGTGTACTGGGGGCAGGCGAGCAGTACTTC	CAWSVLGAGEQYF
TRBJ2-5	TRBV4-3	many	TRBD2	TGCGCCAGCAGCCAAGGGGGGGGAGAGACCCAGTACTTC	CASSQGGGETQYF
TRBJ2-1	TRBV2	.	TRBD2	TGTGCCAGCCCACCGGCGCCGAGGAGGGAGCGGGGAGGTGAGCAGTTCTTC	CASPPAPRRERGGEQFF
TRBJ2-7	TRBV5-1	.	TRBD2	TGCGCCAGCAGCTCCGCGGGACTAGCGGGCGAGCAGTACTTC	CASSSAGLAGEQYF
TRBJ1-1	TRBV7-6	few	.	TGTGCCAGCAGCTTAGACTCCCGGGGATCGATAACTGAAGCTTTCTTT	CASSLDSRGSITEAFF